A single sample is the source of the 17 T cell receptor beta chains below, sequenced in a study of post-analysis software for immune sequencing data. Unique molecular identifiers featured in each of the TCR beta cDNA libraries. TCRdb recomputed calls from the PCR reads with MiXCR, one row per CDR3 protein. The table lists 650,000 to 900,000 distinct CDR3 sequences, around 46% of them singletons. Antigens of these TCRs are unknown. General study results and limits: Included in a set of roughly five TRBV segments more frequent in patients than controls were TRBV5-6, TRBV5-1 and TRBV20-1.

Sequenced material: blood. These receptors came from a girl aged 10 to 17 with multiple sclerosis.

This clonotype appeared a few times. The rearrangement uses TRBV9 and TRBJ1-2; 7 bases fit TRBD1. The V gene's germline CDR1 is SGDLS and CDR2 YYNGEE. The CDR3 runs 16 residues. V shed 3 bases, J shed 2 bases, and the junction held 10 bases outside the gene matches. The CDR3 nucleotides read TGTGCCAGCAGCGACTCTAGGAAGACAGGGAACTATGGCTACACCTTC. Its protein product is CASSDSRKTGNYGYTF.

DNA for the CDR3: TGTGCCAGCAGCCCGACGCGGGGGTCCACTGAAGCTTTCTTT. It specifies CASSPTRGSTEAFF. The J gene is TRBJ1-1, the V gene TRBV9, with D possibly TRBD1 on 5 matching bases. The CDR3 runs 14 residues. CDR1 SGDLS and CDR2 YYNGEE come from the germline V gene. The ends were cut back, 4 bases at V and 4 bases at J, with 14 bases in the middle.

The CDR3 DNA reads TGTGCCAGCAGTTTGACGGGGCGTCGCTATGGCTACACCTTC. Its protein product is CASSLTGRRYGYTF. The chain is built from TRBV27 and TRBJ1-2; D may be TRBD1 (5 bases). Per the germline V gene, CDR1 is MNHEY and CDR2 is SMNVEV (reference sequence). V lost 3 bases and J lost 4, with 12 bases in between. There are 14 residues in the CDR3.

CDR3: CASSYEASRFSNEQFF. The DNA of the CDR3 is TGTGCCAGCAGTTACGAAGCCTCTCGATTCTCCAATGAGCAGTTCTTC. The V and J genes are TRBV6-2 or TRBV6-3 and TRBJ2-1; D is ambiguous. The CDR3 length is 16 residues. Germline CDR1 and CDR2: MNHEY and SVGEGT. The germline V and J ends were trimmed by 2 bases and 6 bases, with 17 bases remaining between them.

This clonotype was picked up a small number of times. The V call is TRBV28, the J call TRBJ2-4, with 11 bases matching TRBD2. The DNA matches TRBJ2-7 better at its end, which makes the J call doubtful. CDR1 is MDHEN, CDR2 SYDVKM, per germline. The CDR3 totals 15 residues. In nucleotides, the CDR3 is TGTGCCAGCAGTCCCGCGCTAGCGGGAGGCCGCGAGCAGTACTTC. It encodes CASSPALAGGREQYF.

The V call is TRBV29-1, the J call TRBJ2-5, with 9 positions matching TRBD2. The CDR3 totals 13 residues. V lost 6 bases, J lost 3 bases, and 5 bases stayed unmatched. CDR1 is SQVTM, CDR2 ANQGSEA, per germline. The DNA for the CDR3 is TGCAGCGTAGTAGCGGGGGCGGAAGAGACCCAGTACTTC. Encoded protein: CSVVAGAEETQYF. Full variable domain (outside the CDR3, taken from reference TRBV29-1 and TRBJ2-5): SAVISQKPSRDICQRGTSLTIQCQVDSQVTMMFWYRQQPGQSLTLIATANQGSEATYESGFVIDKFPISRPNLTFSTLTVSNMSPEDSSIYLCSVVAGAEETQYFGPGTRLLVL.

This chain joins TRBV5-1 and TRBJ2-7; D tentatively reads TRBD1 or TRBD2 (7 bases each). V dropped 3 bases and J dropped 2 bases, with 15 bases sitting between them. The CDR3 runs 15 residues. Germline lookup yields CDR1 SGHRS and CDR2 YFSETQ. CDR3 DNA sequence: TGCGCCAGCAGCTCGTCAGGGGGGGCGACCTACGAGCAGTACTTC. Its protein product is CASSSSGGATYEQYF. The full variable domain, in which reference TRBV5-1 and TRBJ2-7 provide the parts outside the CDR3, is KAGVTQTPRYLIKTRGQQVTLSCSPISGHRSVSWYQQTPGQGLQFLFEYFSETQRNKGNFPGRFSGRQFSNSRSEMNVSTLELGDSALYLCASSSSGGATYEQYFGPGTRLTVT.

The genes are TRBV6-1 and TRBJ1-2; TRBD1 agrees at 7 bases. The junction had 15 bases not matched to a gene; V was cut back by 5 bases and J by 0 bases. Germline V gene data show CDR1 as MNHNS and CDR2 as SASEGT. This CDR3 spans 18 amino acids. This CDR3 is CASSRTGTGANANYGYTF. The CDR3 DNA follows: TGTGCCAGCAGTCGCACCGGAACAGGGGCAAATGCTAACTATGGCTACACCTTC.

This clonotype has only a few counts. The rearrangement links TRBV6-5 to TRBJ2-7; D possibly corresponds to TRBD2 (6 bases). The ends were cut back, 0 bases at V and 4 bases at J, with 22 bases in the middle. Germline CDR1 is MNHEY and CDR2 is SVGAGI. The CDR3 runs to 18 residues. The CDR3 DNA is TGTGCCAGCAGTTACTCGAATGGAGGGGATGGGGGAAGATACGAGCAGTACTTC. It translates to CASSYSNGGDGGRYEQYF.

The chain uses TRBV27 and TRBJ2-3; D is ambiguous. The germline V and J ends were trimmed by 6 bases and 5 bases, with 12 bases remaining between them. This CDR3 has 13 amino acids. Germline V gene data show CDR1 as MNHEY and CDR2 as SMNVEV (reference sequence). The CDR3 loop reads CASSRGILDTQYF. The DNA of the CDR3 is TGTGCCAGCAGCCGCGGAATTCTAGATACGCAGTATTTT.

CDR3 coding DNA: TGTGCCAGCTCACCTGGGACGGAACTTCGCGGGCGGTATGGCTACACCTTC. Protein sequence: CASSPGTELRGRYGYTF. V is TRBV18 and J is TRBJ1-2; D may be TRBD1 (5 bases). V lost 3 bases, J lost 5 bases, and 22 bases lay in between. CDR3 size: 17 residues. Germline values: CDR1 KGHSH, CDR2 LQKENI. The full variable domain, in which reference TRBV18 and TRBJ1-2 provide the parts outside the CDR3, is NAGVMQNPRHLVRRRGQEARLRCSPMKGHSHVYWYRQLPEEGLKFMVYLQKENIIDESGMPKERFSAEFPKEGPSILRIQQVVRGDSAAYFCASSPGTELRGRYGYTFGSGTRLTVV.

The chain employs TRBV12-3 or TRBV12-4 and TRBJ1-5, with D unresolved. The length of the CDR3 is 15 residues. V was trimmed by 3 bases and J by 4 bases, leaving 13 bases between them. DNA of the CDR3: TGTGCCAGCAGTTTTGGCGGGCTAGCTAATCAGCCCCAGCATTTT. Translation gives CASSFGGLANQPQHF.

The chain couples TRBV6-5 to TRBJ1-1, with no clear D. CDR1 and CDR2 from the germline V gene are MNHEY and SVGAGI. This CDR3 has 13 amino acids. V was trimmed by 2 bases and J by 3 bases, leaving 7 bases between them. Here the CDR3 reads CASSYMGYTEAFF. The CDR3 nucleotides are TGTGCCAGCAGTTACATGGGATACACTGAAGCTTTCTTT.

In nucleotides, the CDR3 is TGTGCCAGCAGCTTACTCCAGATGGGGCCCCTCGCAGATACGCAGTATTTT. Protein product: CASSLLQMGPLADTQYF. The chain carries TRBV7-9 and TRBJ2-3, with D maybe TRBD1 (5 bases). The CDR3 runs 17 residues. V was clipped by 2 bases and J by 4 bases, with 19 bases between them. Germline loops: CDR1 SEHNR, CDR2 FQNEAQ (reference sequence).

This clonotype has more than one count but fewer than ten. The J gene is TRBJ2-1, the V gene TRBV12-3 or TRBV12-4, with 12 bases lining up with TRBD2. CDR3 length: 16 residues. V shed 4 bases and J 7 bases; nucleotides not matched to a gene: 8. CDR3 nucleotide sequence: TGTGCCAGCAGTTCCTCGACTAGCGGGAGTACGAATGAGCAGTTCTTC. Its translation: CASSSSTSGSTNEQFF.

This clonotype turned up a few times. The rearrangement joins TRBV6-5 to TRBJ2-1; 9 bases are shared with TRBD1. J gave up 2 bases and V 5 bases, and 1 base lay outside the gene matches. Looked up from germline, CDR1 is MNHEY and CDR2 is SVGAGI. CDR3 length equals 14 residues. This CDR3 is CASSRQGAYNEQFF. For the CDR3, the DNA is TGTGCCAGCAGTAGACAGGGGGCCTACAATGAGCAGTTCTTC.

On this clonotype itself: The germline gene is not matched at one end of the junction; a read error may be the cause. V and J are TRBV27 and TRBJ2-1; 7 bases line up with TRBD2. The CDR3 extends over 13 amino acids. Germline CDR1 MNHEY, CDR2 SMNVEV (reference sequence). The DNA for the CDR3 is TGTGCCAACAGTTCGACTAGCCCCAATGAGCAGTTCTTC. Protein product: CANSSTSPNEQFF.